The 4 T cell receptor beta chains below were found in one sample sequenced in a study of shared clonotypes between healthy human individuals (dated by TCRdb to about 2020). The library was built by means of the immunoSEQ multiplex PCR assay. This is the immuneACCESS table as TCRdb keeps it, with only in-frame sequences that have V and J called. A part of the clones is gone; compared with another copy, unresolved V genes explain less than half, and the rest is unexplained. The sample profile shows 2 million to 2.5 million clones; more than 80% of them were found once. Approximately 0.4% of the sample goes to the ten largest clones. Sample: naive CD4+ T cells from PBMCs. The cell subset or site label, as the study defines it: CD45RA+ positively selected. Receptors originate from a man in his late teens or twenties in good health. Some clones in this sample may be carry-over from other donors' samples.

The chain uses TRBV7-9 and TRBJ1-1; D not resolved. The V gene's germline CDR1 is SEHNR and CDR2 FQNEAQ (reference sequence). The CDR3 spans 13 residues. Trimming cost V 3 bases and J 7 bases, with 12 bases left between them. The DNA of the CDR3 is TGTGCCAGCAGCTTTTCCCAGGACGGTGAAGCTTTCTTT. This gives the protein CASSFSQDGEAFF.

This chain links TRBV27 with TRBJ2-1; maybe TRBD2 (6 bases). There are 14 residues in the CDR3. Germline V gene lookup returns CDR1 MNHEY and CDR2 SMNVEV (reference sequence). Trimming pared 10 bases from V and 4 bases from J, leaving 17 bases between. This chain's CDR3 is CATRVTREYNEQFF. CDR3 nucleotides: TGTGCCACCAGGGTGACTAGGGAGTACAATGAGCAGTTCTTC.

This rearrangement joins TRBV7-6 to TRBJ1-1, with 8 bases that match TRBD1. The CDR3 sequence is 15 residues long. Looked up from germline, CDR1 is SGHVS and CDR2 is FNYEAQ. The junction had 6 bases not matched to a gene; V was cut back by 1 base and J by 5 bases. CDR3 protein: CASSLEAGGQTEAFF. CDR3 nucleotide sequence: TGTGCCAGCAGCTTAGAGGCAGGGGGCCAAACTGAAGCTTTCTTT.

V is TRBV27 and J is TRBJ1-5; D is undetermined. The V end lost 2 bases, the J end lost 4 bases, and 12 bases lay between the germline ends. Germline-derived CDR1 and CDR2 are MNHEY and SMNVEV (reference sequence). The CDR3 length is 15 residues. In DNA, the CDR3 is TGTGCCAGCAGTTTAAGGTTGCTAGGGAATCAGCCCCAGCATTTT. This sequence encodes CASSLRLLGNQPQHF.